The 15 T cell receptor beta chains listed next were all sequenced from one sample in a study of shared clonotypes between healthy human individuals. Clones were sequenced by immunoSEQ multiplex PCR, and TCRdb holds only the in-frame ones, with some missing. The sample contains 1.6 million or so clones, approximately 98.5% of which appear only once. What was sequenced was naive CD4+ T cells sorted from blood. Sample subset: CD45RA+ positively selected. The origin of the receptors is a man aged 30-40 years in good health.

The V call is TRBV27, the J call TRBJ1-2, with 7 bases aligning to TRBD1. The CDR3 has 14 amino acids. J lost 8 bases, V lost 4 bases, and 10 bases had no gene match. Germline assignment: CDR1 MNHEY and CDR2 SMNVEV (reference sequence). This chain's CDR3 is CASSSTGRLEGYTF. Written as DNA, the CDR3 is TGTGCCAGCAGTTCGACAGGGCGGCTGGAGGGCTACACCTTC.

The chain carries TRBV7-2 and TRBJ2-5; either TRBD1 or TRBD2 may supply D (5 bases each). The germline V gene encodes CDR1 SGHTA and CDR2 FQGNSA. This CDR3 contains 15 residues. The V end was cut by 5 bases, the J end by 4 bases, with 17 bases between. The CDR3 sequence: CASSIEGLRAETQYF. The CDR3, as DNA: TGTGCCAGCAGCATCGAGGGGCTACGGGCAGAGACCCAGTACTTC. Full variable domain (missing parts from reference TRBV7-2 and TRBJ2-5): GAGVSQSPSNKVTEKGKDVELRCDPISGHTALYWYRQSLGQGLEFLIYFQGNSAPDKSGLPSDRFSAERTGGSVSTLTIQRTQQEDSAVYLCASSIEGLRAETQYFGPGTRLLVL.

V usage is TRBV29-1 and J usage is TRBJ2-1; TRBD2 agrees at 12 bases. The CDR3 loop spans 15 amino acids. Germline CDR1 SQVTM, CDR2 ANQGSEA. The junction had 4 bases not matched to a gene; V was cut back by 0 bases and J by 7 bases. CDR3 sequence (DNA): TGCAGCGTTGAAGAAGCTAGCGGGAGGGGGAATGAGCAGTTCTTC. This gives the protein CSVEEASGRGNEQFF.

With regard to this clone: Other DNA sequences of this sample code for an identical CDR3. The genes are TRBV5-1 and TRBJ2-5; D is uncertain. The CDR3 length is 14 residues. The V and J ends lost 0 bases and 3 bases respectively, with 9 bases between them. The germline CDR1 and CDR2 sequences are SGHRS and YFSETQ. CDR3 protein: CASSLVPPKETQYF. DNA for the CDR3: TGCGCCAGCAGCTTGGTGCCTCCAAAAGAGACCCAGTACTTC. Full variable domain (rest looked up from reference TRBV5-1 and TRBJ2-5): KAGVTQTPRYLIKTRGQQVTLSCSPISGHRSVSWYQQTPGQGLQFLFEYFSETQRNKGNFPGRFSGRQFSNSRSEMNVSTLELGDSALYLCASSLVPPKETQYFGPGTRLLVL.

Written as DNA, the CDR3 is TGTGCCAGCAGTTCGGACAGGAGTGTACTAGGCTACACCTTC. Translation gives CASSSDRSVLGYTF. This chain joins TRBV6-1 and TRBJ1-2, with 7 bases identical to TRBD1. Germline CDR1 MNHNS, CDR2 SASEGT. This CDR3 has 14 amino acids. The ends lost 5 bases at V and 8 bases at J; junction bases unmatched: 11.

The J gene is TRBJ2-3, the V gene TRBV5-1; TRBD2 aligns across 13 bases. In germline, CDR1 is SGHRS, CDR2 YFSETQ. With 4 bases clipped from V and 0 bases from J, the junction kept 8 bases outside the gene matches. CDR3 size: 18 residues. DNA for the CDR3: TGCGCCAGCAGCGTCGGACTAGCGGGGGCCCCTAGCACAGATACGCAGTATTTT. Translated, it gives CASSVGLAGAPSTDTQYF.

CDR3 amino acids: CASGEGRGQETQYF. CDR3 coding DNA: TGTGCCAGCGGGGAGGGGCGGGGTCAAGAGACCCAGTACTTC. V and J are TRBV6-1 and TRBJ2-5; 7 bases fit TRBD2. This CDR3 is 14 amino acids long. Per germline, CDR1 MNHNS and CDR2 SASEGT. V lost 8 bases and J lost 2; bases outside the gene matches: 8.

The chain couples TRBV11-2 to TRBJ2-1, with TRBD2 identical over 9 bases. With V trimmed by 1 base and J by 1 base, 5 bases remained unmatched. CDR1 SGHAT and CDR2 FQNNGV come from the germline V gene. The CDR3 is made up of 17 amino acids. CDR3 in amino acids: CASSLVSGSSSYNEQFF. CDR3 in DNA: TGTGCCAGCAGCTTAGTTAGCGGGAGTTCTTCCTACAATGAGCAGTTCTTC. Full variable domain (remainder filled in from reference TRBV11-2 and TRBJ2-1): EAGVAQSPRYKIIEKRQSVAFWCNPISGHATLYWYQQILGQGPKLLIQFQNNGVVDDSQLPKDRFSAERLKGVDSTLKIQPAKLEDSAVYLCASSLVSGSSSYNEQFFGPGTRLTVL.

The CDR3 protein is CASSERPGQGDTEAFF. In DNA, the CDR3 is TGTGCCAGCTCGGAGCGCCCGGGACAGGGCGACACTGAAGCTTTCTTT. The chain recombines TRBV18 with TRBJ1-1; 9 nucleotides line up with TRBD1. Germline V gene data show CDR1 as KGHSH and CDR2 as LQKENI. This CDR3 comprises 16 residues. V lost 6 bases to trimming and J lost 3 bases; unmatched junction nucleotides: 11.

This chain connects TRBV5-4 to TRBJ2-1; a possible D gene is TRBD2 (6 bases). The CDR3 totals 11 residues. CDR1 and CDR2 (germline): SGHNT, YYREEE (reference sequence). Trimming pared 4 bases from V and 9 bases from J, leaving 8 bases between. DNA of the CDR3: TGTGCCAGCAGCCACGGGAGTGAGCAGTTCTTC. Encoded protein: CASSHGSEQFF.

The chain couples TRBV6-6 to TRBJ2-7; 11 nucleotides line up with TRBD2. The CDR3 has 16 amino acids. V lost 0 bases and J lost 7; bases outside the gene matches: 8. Germline assignment: CDR1 MNHNY and CDR2 SVGAGI (reference sequence). CDR3 sequence: CASSYSGGLAGVEQYF. The CDR3 bases are TGTGCCAGCAGTTACTCGGGCGGACTAGCGGGCGTGGAGCAGTACTTC.

This clone occurred once. The chain has TRBV5-1 and TRBJ2-1; D may be TRBD2 (5 bases). Germline CDR1 reads SGHRS; CDR2 reads YFSETQ. The ends were cut back, 0 bases at V and 7 bases at J, with 11 bases in the middle. This CDR3 is built from 14 residues. DNA of the CDR3: TGCGCCAGCAGCTTGGAGGCTAGCCCTAATGAGCAGTTCTTC. Encoded protein: CASSLEASPNEQFF.

This rearrangement joins TRBV25-1 to TRBJ2-5; D not certain. V dropped 0 bases and J dropped 2 bases, with 4 bases sitting between them. Per the germline V gene, CDR1 is MGHDK and CDR2 is SYGVNS. The CDR3 contains 13 residues. CDR3 DNA sequence: TGTGCCAGCAGTGAATATGGGCAAGAGACCCAGTACTTC. Protein sequence: CASSEYGQETQYF.

This clone was detected only once. The CDR3 coding sequence is TGTGCCAGCAGTACCGGGCCAAACCATCAGCCCCAGCATTTT. Protein sequence: CASSTGPNHQPQHF. The chain recombines TRBV11-2 with TRBJ1-5; D not certain. The CDR3 length is 14 residues. The V end lost 6 bases, the J end lost 5 bases, and 14 bases lay between the germline ends. Germline CDR1 SGHAT, CDR2 FQNNGV.

The V gene is TRBV18, the J gene TRBJ2-4; D may be TRBD1 (6 bases). CDR1 KGHSH and CDR2 LQKENI come from the germline V gene. The germline V and J ends were trimmed by 3 bases and 0 bases, with 15 bases remaining between them. The CDR3 extends over 17 amino acids. CDR3 DNA sequence: TGTGCCAGCTCACCCCGGACAGAAAAACTAGCCAAAAACATTCAGTACTTC. Protein product: CASSPRTEKLAKNIQYF.